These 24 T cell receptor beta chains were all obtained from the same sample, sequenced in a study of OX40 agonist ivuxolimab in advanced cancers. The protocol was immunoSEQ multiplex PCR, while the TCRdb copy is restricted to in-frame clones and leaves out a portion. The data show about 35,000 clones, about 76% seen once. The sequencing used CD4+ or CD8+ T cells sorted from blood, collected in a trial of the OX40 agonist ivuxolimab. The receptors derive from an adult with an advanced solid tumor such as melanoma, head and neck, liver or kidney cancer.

The CDR3, as DNA: TGCGCCAGCAGCTTCGTCAATGAGCAGTTCTTC. This gives the protein CASSFVNEQFF. The chain links TRBV5-1 to TRBJ2-1; no clear D gene. The ends were cut back, 2 bases at V and 6 bases at J, with 3 bases in the middle. Looked up from germline, CDR1 is SGHRS and CDR2 is YFSETQ. The CDR3 is 11 amino acids.

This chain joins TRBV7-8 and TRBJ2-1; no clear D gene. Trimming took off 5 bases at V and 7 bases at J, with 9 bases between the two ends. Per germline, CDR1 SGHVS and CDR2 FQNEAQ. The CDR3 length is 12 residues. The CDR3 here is CASSPHRNEQFF. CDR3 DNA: TGTGCCAGCAGCCCCCATCGGAATGAGCAGTTCTTC. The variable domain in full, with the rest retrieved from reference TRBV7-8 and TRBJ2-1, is GAGVSQSPRYKVAKRGQDVALRCDPISGHVSLFWYQQALGQGPEFLTYFQNEAQLDKSGLPSDRFFAERPEGSVSTLKIQRTQQEDSAVYLCASSPHRNEQFFGPGTRLTVL.

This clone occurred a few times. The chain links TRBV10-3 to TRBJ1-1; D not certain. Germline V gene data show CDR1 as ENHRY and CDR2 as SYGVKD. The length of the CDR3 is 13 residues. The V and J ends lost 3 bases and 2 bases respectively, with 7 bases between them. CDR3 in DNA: TGTGCCATCAGTGATGAGAGTAACACTGAAGCTTTCTTT. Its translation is CAISDESNTEAFF.

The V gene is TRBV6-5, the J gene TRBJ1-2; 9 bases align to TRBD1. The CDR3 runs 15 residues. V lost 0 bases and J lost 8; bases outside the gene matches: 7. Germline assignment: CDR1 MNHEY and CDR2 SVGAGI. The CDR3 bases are TGTGCCAGCAGTTACTCGGCCGGGACAGGGCGAGGCTACACCTTC. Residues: CASSYSAGTGRGYTF.

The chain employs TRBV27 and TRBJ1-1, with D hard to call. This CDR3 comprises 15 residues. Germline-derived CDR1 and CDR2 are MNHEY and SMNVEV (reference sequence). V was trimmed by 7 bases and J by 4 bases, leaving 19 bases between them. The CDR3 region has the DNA TGTGCCAGCAATACGGGAAGAGGTAGGTTCACTGAAGCTTTCTTT. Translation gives CASNTGRGRFTEAFF.

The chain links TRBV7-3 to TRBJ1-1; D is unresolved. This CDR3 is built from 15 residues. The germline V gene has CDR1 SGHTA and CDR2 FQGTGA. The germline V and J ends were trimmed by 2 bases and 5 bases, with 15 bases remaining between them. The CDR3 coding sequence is TGTGCCAGCAGCTTATCCTCCGCAAGAGGGACTGAAGCTTTCTTT. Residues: CASSLSSARGTEAFF. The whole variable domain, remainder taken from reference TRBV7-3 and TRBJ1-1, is GAGVSQTPSNKVTEKGKYVELRCDPISGHTALYWYRQSLGQGPEFLIYFQGTGAADDSGLPNDRFFAVRPEGSVSTLKIQRTERGDSAVYLCASSLSSARGTEAFFGQGTRLTVV.

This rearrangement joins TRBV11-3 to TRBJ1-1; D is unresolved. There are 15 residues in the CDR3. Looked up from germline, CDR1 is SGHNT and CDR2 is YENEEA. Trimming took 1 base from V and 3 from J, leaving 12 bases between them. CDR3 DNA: TGTGCCAGCAGCTTAGGCGGTACCCGGGACACTGAAGCTTTCTTT. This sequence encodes CASSLGGTRDTEAFF.

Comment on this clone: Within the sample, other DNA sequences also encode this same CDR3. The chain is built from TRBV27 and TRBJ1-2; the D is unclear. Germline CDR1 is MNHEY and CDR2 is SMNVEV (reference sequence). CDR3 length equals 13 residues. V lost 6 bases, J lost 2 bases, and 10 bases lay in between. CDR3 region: CASRRAENYGYTF. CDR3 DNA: TGTGCCAGCAGGCGGGCGGAGAACTATGGCTACACCTTC.

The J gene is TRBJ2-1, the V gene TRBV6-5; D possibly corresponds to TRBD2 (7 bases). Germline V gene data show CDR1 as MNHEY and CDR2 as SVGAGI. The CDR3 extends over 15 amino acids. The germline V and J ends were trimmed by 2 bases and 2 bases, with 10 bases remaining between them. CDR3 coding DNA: TGTGCCAGCAGTTACGGGGGGGGCGCCTACAATGAGCAGTTCTTC. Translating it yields CASSYGGGAYNEQFF.

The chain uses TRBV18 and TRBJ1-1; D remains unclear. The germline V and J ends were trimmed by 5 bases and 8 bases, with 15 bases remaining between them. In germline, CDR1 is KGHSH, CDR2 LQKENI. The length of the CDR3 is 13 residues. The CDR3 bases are TGTGCCAGCTCAGACGCCGTGACAAGCGAAGCTTTCTTT. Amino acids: CASSDAVTSEAFF. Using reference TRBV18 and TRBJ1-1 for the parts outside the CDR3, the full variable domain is NAGVMQNPRHLVRRRGQEARLRCSPMKGHSHVYWYRQLPEEGLKFMVYLQKENIIDESGMPKERFSAEFPKEGPSILRIQQVVRGDSAAYFCASSDAVTSEAFFGQGTRLTVV.

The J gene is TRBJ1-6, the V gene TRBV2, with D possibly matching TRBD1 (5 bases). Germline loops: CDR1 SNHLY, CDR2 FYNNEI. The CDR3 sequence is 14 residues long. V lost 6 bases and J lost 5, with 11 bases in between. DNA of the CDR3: TGTGCCAGCAGGGCGGGGCAGGATAATTCACCCCTCCACTTT. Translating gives CASRAGQDNSPLHF. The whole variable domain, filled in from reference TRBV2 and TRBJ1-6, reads EPEVTQTPSHQVTQMGQEVILRCVPISNHLYFYWYRQILGQKVEFLVSFYNNEISEKSEIFDDQFSVERPDGSNFTLKIRSTKLEDSAMYFCASRAGQDNSPLHFGNGTRLTVT.

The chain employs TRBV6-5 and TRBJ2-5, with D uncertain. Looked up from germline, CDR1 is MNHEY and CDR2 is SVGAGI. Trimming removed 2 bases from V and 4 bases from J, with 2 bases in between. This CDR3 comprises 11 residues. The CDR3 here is CASSYGETQYF. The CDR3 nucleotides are TGTGCCAGCAGTTACGGAGAGACCCAGTACTTC.

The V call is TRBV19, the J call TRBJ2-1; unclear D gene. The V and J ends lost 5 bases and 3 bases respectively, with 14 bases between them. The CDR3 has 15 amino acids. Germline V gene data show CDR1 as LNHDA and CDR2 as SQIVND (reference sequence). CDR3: CASSLDPTIYNEQFF. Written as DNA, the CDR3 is TGTGCCAGTAGTCTGGACCCTACCATCTACAATGAGCAGTTCTTC.

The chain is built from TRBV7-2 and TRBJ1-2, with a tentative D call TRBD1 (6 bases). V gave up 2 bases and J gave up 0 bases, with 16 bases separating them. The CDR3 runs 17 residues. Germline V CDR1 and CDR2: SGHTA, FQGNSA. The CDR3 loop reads CASSLIPTGRANYGYTF. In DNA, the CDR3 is TGTGCCAGCAGCTTAATCCCAACAGGGAGAGCTAACTATGGCTACACCTTC. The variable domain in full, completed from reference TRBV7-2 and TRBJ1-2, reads GAGVSQSPSNKVTEKGKDVELRCDPISGHTALYWYRQSLGQGLEFLIYFQGNSAPDKSGLPSDRFSAERTGGSVSTLTIQRTQQEDSAVYLCASSLIPTGRANYGYTFGSGTRLTVV.

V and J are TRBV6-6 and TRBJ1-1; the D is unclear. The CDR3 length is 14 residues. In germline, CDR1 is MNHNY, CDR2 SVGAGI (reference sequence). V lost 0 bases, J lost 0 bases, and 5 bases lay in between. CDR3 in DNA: TGTGCCAGCAGTTACTCTGTGATGAACACTGAAGCTTTCTTT. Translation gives CASSYSVMNTEAFF.

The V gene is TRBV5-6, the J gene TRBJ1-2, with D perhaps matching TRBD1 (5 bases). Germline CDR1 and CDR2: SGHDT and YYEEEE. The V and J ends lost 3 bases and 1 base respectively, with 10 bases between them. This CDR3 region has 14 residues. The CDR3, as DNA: TGTGCCAGCAGCTGGGGACGGATTAACTATGGCTACACCTTC. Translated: CASSWGRINYGYTF.

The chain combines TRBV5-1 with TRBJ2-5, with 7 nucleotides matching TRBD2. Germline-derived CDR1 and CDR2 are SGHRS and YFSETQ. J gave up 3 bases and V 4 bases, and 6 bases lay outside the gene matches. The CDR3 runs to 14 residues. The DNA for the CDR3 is TGCGCCAGCAGCCCGCGGGGGTGGAAAGAGACCCAGTACTTC. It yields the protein CASSPRGWKETQYF.

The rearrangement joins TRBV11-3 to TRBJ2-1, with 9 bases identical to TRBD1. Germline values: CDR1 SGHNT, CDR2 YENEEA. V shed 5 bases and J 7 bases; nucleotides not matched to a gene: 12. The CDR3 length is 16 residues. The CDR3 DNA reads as TGTGCCAGCAGCGGAACCGGGACAGGGACACGGAATGAGCAGTTCTTC. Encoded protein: CASSGTGTGTRNEQFF.

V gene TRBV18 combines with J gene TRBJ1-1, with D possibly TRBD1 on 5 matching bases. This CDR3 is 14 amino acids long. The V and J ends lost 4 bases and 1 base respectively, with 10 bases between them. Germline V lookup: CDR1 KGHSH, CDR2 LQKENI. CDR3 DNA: TGTGCCAGCTCACTACAGACAGCGAACACTGAAGCTTTCTTT. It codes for CASSLQTANTEAFF. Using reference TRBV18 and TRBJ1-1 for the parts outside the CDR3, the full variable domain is NAGVMQNPRHLVRRRGQEARLRCSPMKGHSHVYWYRQLPEEGLKFMVYLQKENIIDESGMPKERFSAEFPKEGPSILRIQQVVRGDSAAYFCASSLQTANTEAFFGQGTRLTVV.

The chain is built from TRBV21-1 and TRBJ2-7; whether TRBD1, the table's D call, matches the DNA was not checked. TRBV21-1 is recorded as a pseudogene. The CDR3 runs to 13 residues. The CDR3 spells CASSRTGLYEQYV. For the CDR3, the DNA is TGTGCCAGCAGCAGGACAGGCCTATACGAGCAGTACGTC.

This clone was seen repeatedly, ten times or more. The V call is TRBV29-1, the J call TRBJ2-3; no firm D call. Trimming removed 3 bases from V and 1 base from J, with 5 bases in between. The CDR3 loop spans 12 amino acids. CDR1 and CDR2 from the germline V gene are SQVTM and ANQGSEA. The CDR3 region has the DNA TGCAGCGTTGATGGAGGCACAGATACGCAGTATTTT. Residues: CSVDGGTDTQYF.

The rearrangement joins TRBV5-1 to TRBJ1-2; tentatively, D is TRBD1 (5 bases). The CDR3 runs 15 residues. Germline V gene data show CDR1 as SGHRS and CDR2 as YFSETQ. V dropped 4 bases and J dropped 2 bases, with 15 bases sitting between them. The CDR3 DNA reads TGCGCCAGCAGCCCGGGAGCAGGGCTAAACTATGGCTACACCTTC. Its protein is CASSPGAGLNYGYTF. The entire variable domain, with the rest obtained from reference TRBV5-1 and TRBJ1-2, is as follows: KAGVTQTPRYLIKTRGQQVTLSCSPISGHRSVSWYQQTPGQGLQFLFEYFSETQRNKGNFPGRFSGRQFSNSRSEMNVSTLELGDSALYLCASSPGAGLNYGYTFGSGTRLTVV.

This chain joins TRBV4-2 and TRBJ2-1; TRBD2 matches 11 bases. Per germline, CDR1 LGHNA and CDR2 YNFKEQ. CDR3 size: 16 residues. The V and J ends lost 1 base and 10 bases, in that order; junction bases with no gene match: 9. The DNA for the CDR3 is TGTGCCAGCAGCCAAGCTAGTCTAGCGGGGGGCCCGGAGCAGTTCTTC. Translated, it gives CASSQASLAGGPEQFF.

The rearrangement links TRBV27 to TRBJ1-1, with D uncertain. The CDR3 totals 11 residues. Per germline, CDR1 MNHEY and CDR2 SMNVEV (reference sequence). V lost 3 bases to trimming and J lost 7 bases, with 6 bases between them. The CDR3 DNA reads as TGTGCCAGCAGTTTGGGTAGTGAAGCTTTCTTT. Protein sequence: CASSLGSEAFF.